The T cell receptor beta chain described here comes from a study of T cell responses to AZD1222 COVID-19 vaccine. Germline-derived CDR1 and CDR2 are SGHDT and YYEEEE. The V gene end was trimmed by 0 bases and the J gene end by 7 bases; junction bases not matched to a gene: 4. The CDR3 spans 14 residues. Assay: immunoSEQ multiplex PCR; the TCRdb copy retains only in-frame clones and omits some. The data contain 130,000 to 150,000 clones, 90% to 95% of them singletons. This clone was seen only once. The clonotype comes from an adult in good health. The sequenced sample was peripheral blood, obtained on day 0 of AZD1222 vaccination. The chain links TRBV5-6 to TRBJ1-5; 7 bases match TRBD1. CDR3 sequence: CASSLGQGGQPQHF. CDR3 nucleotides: TGTGCCAGCAGCTTGGGACAGGGCGGACAGCCCCAGCATTTT.